What follows are 21 T cell receptor beta chains derived from one specimen sequenced in a study of shared clonotypes between healthy human individuals (dated by TCRdb to about 2020). For the CD8 naive samples, CD45RO-negative cells were positively selected for CCR7, yielding a CD45RA+CCR7+ population from which TemRA cells were excluded. The library was built by means of the immunoSEQ multiplex PCR assay. The clones in this table, taken by TCRdb from immuneACCESS, are in-frame only. Not every clone is retained; where verified, under half of the shortfall comes from an unresolved V gene, and the cause of the rest is unknown. The sample table shows about 2.1 million clones, and 85% to 95% are seen once. About 1.5% of the sample lies in the top ten. The sample was naive CD8+ T cells from PBMCs. The cell subset or site label corresponds to: CD45RA+CCR7+. The receptors come from a man younger than 35 in good health. Some clones in this sample may be carry-over from other donors' samples.

This chain uses TRBV6-5 with TRBJ1-1; D remains ambiguous. In germline, CDR1 is MNHEY, CDR2 SVGAGI. The V gene lost 2 bases and the J gene lost 11 bases, with 18 bases spanning the gap. The CDR3 has 14 amino acids. The CDR3, as DNA: TGTGCCAGCAGTTACGGTCGGAGGCCGGTCGAGGCTTTCTTT. This translates into CASSYGRRPVEAFF.

This chain uses TRBV4-3 with TRBJ1-5, with D perhaps matching TRBD1 (6 bases). CDR3 length: 15 residues. Trimming pared 7 bases from V and 7 bases from J, leaving 20 bases between. Germline V gene data show CDR1 as LGHNA and CDR2 as YSLEER. CDR3 in amino acids: CASKGDSVAEQPQHF. Here the CDR3 DNA reads TGCGCCAGCAAGGGGGACTCAGTCGCCGAACAGCCCCAGCATTTT.

The chain recombines TRBV5-8 with TRBJ2-1; D call uncertain. The V gene's germline CDR1 is SGHTS and CDR2 YDEGEE. The CDR3 sequence is 12 residues long. Trimming removed 7 bases from V and 1 base from J, with 6 bases in between. The CDR3 loop reads CASGWSYNEQFF. DNA for the CDR3: TGTGCCAGCGGGTGGTCCTACAATGAGCAGTTCTTC.

This sequence joins TRBV18 and TRBJ2-2; 9 bases map to TRBD1. J gave up 4 bases and V 8 bases, and 14 bases lay outside the gene matches. The CDR3 is 17 amino acids. CDR1 and CDR2 from the germline V gene are KGHSH and LQKENI. The CDR3 sequence: CASPIWGTGRGTGELFF. In nucleotides, the CDR3 is TGTGCCAGCCCAATTTGGGGGACAGGGAGAGGCACCGGGGAGCTGTTTTTT. The variable domain in full, with the rest retrieved from reference TRBV18 and TRBJ2-2, is NAGVMQNPRHLVRRRGQEARLRCSPMKGHSHVYWYRQLPEEGLKFMVYLQKENIIDESGMPKERFSAEFPKEGPSILRIQQVVRGDSAAYFCASPIWGTGRGTGELFFGEGSRLTVL.

This clone is a singleton in its sample. The chain couples TRBV27 to TRBJ2-7, with D uncertain. Trimming took off 3 bases at V and 7 bases at J, with 13 bases between the two ends. This CDR3 is built from 13 residues. Germline values: CDR1 MNHEY, CDR2 SMNVEV (reference sequence). In DNA form, the CDR3 reads TGTGCCAGCAGTTTTCTCAGGACCGGGGAGCAGTACTTC. Its protein is CASSFLRTGEQYF.

There are a few counts of this clone. The rearrangement joins TRBV7-9 to TRBJ2-2; D possibly matches TRBD1 or TRBD2 (5 bases each). V was shortened by 0 bases and J by 10 bases, with 15 bases between the two germline ends. CDR1 SEHNR and CDR2 FQNEAQ come from the germline V gene (reference sequence). The CDR3 is made up of 15 amino acids. CDR3 DNA sequence: TGTGCCAGCAGCTTAGCCGGGACGGGGCTTGAGGAGCTGTTTTTT. Protein: CASSLAGTGLEELFF.

This clone has just one count. The CDR3 sequence: CASRQKDQPQHF. For the CDR3, the DNA is TGTGCCAGCAGACAGAAAGATCAGCCCCAGCATTTT. The chain joins TRBV7-3 to TRBJ1-5; D is uncertain. From germline, CDR1 is SGHTA and CDR2 FQGTGA. V dropped 6 bases and J dropped 5 bases, with 8 bases sitting between them. This CDR3 comprises 12 residues.

This clone was observed once. This chain links TRBV4-1 with TRBJ1-2; TRBD1 might be the D (5 bases). This CDR3 has 14 amino acids. Germline V gene data show CDR1 as MGHRA and CDR2 as YSYEKL. The ends were cut back, 1 base at V and 8 bases at J, with 14 bases in the middle. For the CDR3, the DNA is TGCGCCAGCAGCCAAGTTTCCGGGGGTAGGGGCTACACCTTC. Its protein product is CASSQVSGGRGYTF.

This clone was recorded only once. The chain joins TRBV5-6 to TRBJ1-2; TRBD1 aligns across 7 bases. V was pared by 4 bases and J by 5 bases, with 11 bases of the junction left unmatched. This CDR3 is built from 15 residues. Germline CDR1 and CDR2: SGHDT and YYEEEE. The chain's CDR3 is CASSPGQDVIYGYTF. In DNA, the CDR3 is TGTGCCAGCAGCCCCGGACAGGATGTCATATATGGCTACACCTTC.

The genes are TRBV27 and TRBJ2-3; tentatively, D is TRBD1 or TRBD2 (6 bases each). The CDR3 contains 15 residues. V was cut by 8 bases and J by 0 bases, with 15 bases left in between. CDR1 is MNHEY, CDR2 SMNVEV, per germline (reference sequence). The CDR3 bases are TGTGCCAGCGTGGGGGGCGGTGCTAGCACAGATACGCAGTATTTT. This encodes CASVGGGASTDTQYF.

This chain joins TRBV19 and TRBJ2-2; 11 positions agree with TRBD2. Germline V gives CDR1 LNHDA, CDR2 SQIVND (reference sequence). V dropped 7 bases and J dropped 3; count of bases not matched to a gene: 13. The CDR3 has 18 amino acids. The CDR3 bases are TGTGCCAGTACCTTCCTTCTAGCGGGAGGACCCCACACCGGGGAGCTGTTTTTT. Translated, it gives CASTFLLAGGPHTGELFF.

The chain recombines TRBV28 with TRBJ1-1, with 7 bases matching TRBD1. With V trimmed by 3 bases and J by 1 base, 8 bases remained unmatched. The germline V gene has CDR1 MDHEN and CDR2 SYDVKM. The CDR3 runs 16 residues. The CDR3 protein is CASSFPSQGPNTEAFF. DNA for the CDR3: TGTGCCAGCAGTTTCCCCTCACAGGGGCCGAACACTGAAGCTTTCTTT.

About this clone: This sample also contains other DNA sequences that code for the same CDR3. This chain connects TRBV9 to TRBJ2-2; D is possibly TRBD2 (5 bases). The CDR3 is made up of 13 amino acids. The germline gives CDR1 SGDLS, CDR2 YYNGEE. The V end lost 0 bases, the J end lost 6 bases, and 6 bases lay between the germline ends. The CDR3 region is CASSVAGSGELFF. The CDR3 nucleotides read TGTGCCAGCAGCGTAGCGGGGTCCGGGGAGCTGTTTTTT.

The chain joins TRBV7-9 to TRBJ2-7; 7 bases agree with TRBD1. The CDR3 runs to 14 residues. The V segment lost 5 bases and the J segment 3 bases; nucleotides outside the gene matches: 7. CDR1 and CDR2 from the germline V gene are SEHNR and FQNEAQ (reference sequence). Written as DNA, the CDR3 is TGTGCCAGCAGCCCTTGGGACAGAAACTACGAGCAGTACTTC. It translates to CASSPWDRNYEQYF.

The gene calls are TRBV4-2 and TRBJ1-1; D uncertain. V was cut by 0 bases and J by 0 bases, with 5 bases left in between. CDR3 length: 14 amino acids. Germline-derived CDR1 and CDR2 are LGHNA and YNFKEQ. CDR3 sequence: CASSQDFMNTEAFF. DNA for the CDR3: TGTGCCAGCAGCCAAGATTTCATGAACACTGAAGCTTTCTTT.

As to this clone: The sample contains more than one DNA sequence encoding this CDR3. V and J are TRBV9 and TRBJ2-1, with 7 bases aligning to TRBD1. The CDR3 is 12 amino acids. The trim removed 4 bases at V and 7 bases at J, leaving 2 bases unmatched. Germline V gene sequence: CDR1 SGDLS, CDR2 YYNGEE. The CDR3 region is CASSPQGNEQFF. The CDR3 region has the DNA TGTGCCAGCAGCCCACAGGGGAATGAGCAGTTCTTC.

The chain employs TRBV19 and TRBJ2-7, with 7 bases lining up with TRBD2. CDR1 and CDR2 (germline): LNHDA, SQIVND (reference sequence). The CDR3 loop spans 15 amino acids. The V and J ends lost 3 bases and 4 bases, in that order; junction bases with no gene match: 9. The CDR3 loop is CASSMGGSGIYEQYF. The CDR3 coding sequence is TGTGCCAGTAGTATGGGGGGGAGCGGGATTTACGAGCAGTACTTC.

The genes are TRBV11-2 and TRBJ2-4; 7 bases are a match to TRBD1. This CDR3 is built from 14 residues. V dropped 5 bases and J dropped 3; count of bases not matched to a gene: 4. CDR1 is SGHAT and CDR2 is FQNNGV in the germline V gene. The CDR3 sequence is CASSLTGVKNIQYF. CDR3 in DNA: TGTGCCAGCAGCCTTACAGGGGTCAAAAACATTCAGTACTTC.

The V call is TRBV7-8, the J call TRBJ1-1; TRBD1 might be the D (6 bases). CDR1 and CDR2 from the germline V gene are SGHVS and FQNEAQ. This CDR3 is built from 17 residues. Trimming took off 1 base at V and 0 bases at J, with 15 bases between the two ends. In nucleotides, the CDR3 is TGTGCCAGCAGCTTAGTTAACCCGGGACACCTGAACACTGAAGCTTTCTTT. Its translation: CASSLVNPGHLNTEAFF.

The chain joins TRBV19 to TRBJ2-1; 15 nucleotides line up with TRBD2. In germline, CDR1 is LNHDA, CDR2 SQIVND (reference sequence). The CDR3 totals 18 residues. V lost 6 bases to trimming and J lost 1 base; unmatched junction nucleotides: 7. The CDR3 loop reads CASSNGLAGGISYNEQFF. CDR3 nucleotides: TGTGCCAGTAGCAACGGACTAGCGGGAGGGATATCCTACAATGAGCAGTTCTTC.

The chain recombines TRBV14 with TRBJ1-2, with a tentative D call TRBD1 (5 bases). Trimming stripped 5 bases from V and 5 bases from J, with 18 bases between. Germline values: CDR1 SGHDN, CDR2 FVKESK. The CDR3 runs to 15 residues. Written as DNA, the CDR3 is TGTGCCAGCAGCGCAAAGGGGAATTGGGCATATGGCTACACCTTC. As protein: CASSAKGNWAYGYTF.